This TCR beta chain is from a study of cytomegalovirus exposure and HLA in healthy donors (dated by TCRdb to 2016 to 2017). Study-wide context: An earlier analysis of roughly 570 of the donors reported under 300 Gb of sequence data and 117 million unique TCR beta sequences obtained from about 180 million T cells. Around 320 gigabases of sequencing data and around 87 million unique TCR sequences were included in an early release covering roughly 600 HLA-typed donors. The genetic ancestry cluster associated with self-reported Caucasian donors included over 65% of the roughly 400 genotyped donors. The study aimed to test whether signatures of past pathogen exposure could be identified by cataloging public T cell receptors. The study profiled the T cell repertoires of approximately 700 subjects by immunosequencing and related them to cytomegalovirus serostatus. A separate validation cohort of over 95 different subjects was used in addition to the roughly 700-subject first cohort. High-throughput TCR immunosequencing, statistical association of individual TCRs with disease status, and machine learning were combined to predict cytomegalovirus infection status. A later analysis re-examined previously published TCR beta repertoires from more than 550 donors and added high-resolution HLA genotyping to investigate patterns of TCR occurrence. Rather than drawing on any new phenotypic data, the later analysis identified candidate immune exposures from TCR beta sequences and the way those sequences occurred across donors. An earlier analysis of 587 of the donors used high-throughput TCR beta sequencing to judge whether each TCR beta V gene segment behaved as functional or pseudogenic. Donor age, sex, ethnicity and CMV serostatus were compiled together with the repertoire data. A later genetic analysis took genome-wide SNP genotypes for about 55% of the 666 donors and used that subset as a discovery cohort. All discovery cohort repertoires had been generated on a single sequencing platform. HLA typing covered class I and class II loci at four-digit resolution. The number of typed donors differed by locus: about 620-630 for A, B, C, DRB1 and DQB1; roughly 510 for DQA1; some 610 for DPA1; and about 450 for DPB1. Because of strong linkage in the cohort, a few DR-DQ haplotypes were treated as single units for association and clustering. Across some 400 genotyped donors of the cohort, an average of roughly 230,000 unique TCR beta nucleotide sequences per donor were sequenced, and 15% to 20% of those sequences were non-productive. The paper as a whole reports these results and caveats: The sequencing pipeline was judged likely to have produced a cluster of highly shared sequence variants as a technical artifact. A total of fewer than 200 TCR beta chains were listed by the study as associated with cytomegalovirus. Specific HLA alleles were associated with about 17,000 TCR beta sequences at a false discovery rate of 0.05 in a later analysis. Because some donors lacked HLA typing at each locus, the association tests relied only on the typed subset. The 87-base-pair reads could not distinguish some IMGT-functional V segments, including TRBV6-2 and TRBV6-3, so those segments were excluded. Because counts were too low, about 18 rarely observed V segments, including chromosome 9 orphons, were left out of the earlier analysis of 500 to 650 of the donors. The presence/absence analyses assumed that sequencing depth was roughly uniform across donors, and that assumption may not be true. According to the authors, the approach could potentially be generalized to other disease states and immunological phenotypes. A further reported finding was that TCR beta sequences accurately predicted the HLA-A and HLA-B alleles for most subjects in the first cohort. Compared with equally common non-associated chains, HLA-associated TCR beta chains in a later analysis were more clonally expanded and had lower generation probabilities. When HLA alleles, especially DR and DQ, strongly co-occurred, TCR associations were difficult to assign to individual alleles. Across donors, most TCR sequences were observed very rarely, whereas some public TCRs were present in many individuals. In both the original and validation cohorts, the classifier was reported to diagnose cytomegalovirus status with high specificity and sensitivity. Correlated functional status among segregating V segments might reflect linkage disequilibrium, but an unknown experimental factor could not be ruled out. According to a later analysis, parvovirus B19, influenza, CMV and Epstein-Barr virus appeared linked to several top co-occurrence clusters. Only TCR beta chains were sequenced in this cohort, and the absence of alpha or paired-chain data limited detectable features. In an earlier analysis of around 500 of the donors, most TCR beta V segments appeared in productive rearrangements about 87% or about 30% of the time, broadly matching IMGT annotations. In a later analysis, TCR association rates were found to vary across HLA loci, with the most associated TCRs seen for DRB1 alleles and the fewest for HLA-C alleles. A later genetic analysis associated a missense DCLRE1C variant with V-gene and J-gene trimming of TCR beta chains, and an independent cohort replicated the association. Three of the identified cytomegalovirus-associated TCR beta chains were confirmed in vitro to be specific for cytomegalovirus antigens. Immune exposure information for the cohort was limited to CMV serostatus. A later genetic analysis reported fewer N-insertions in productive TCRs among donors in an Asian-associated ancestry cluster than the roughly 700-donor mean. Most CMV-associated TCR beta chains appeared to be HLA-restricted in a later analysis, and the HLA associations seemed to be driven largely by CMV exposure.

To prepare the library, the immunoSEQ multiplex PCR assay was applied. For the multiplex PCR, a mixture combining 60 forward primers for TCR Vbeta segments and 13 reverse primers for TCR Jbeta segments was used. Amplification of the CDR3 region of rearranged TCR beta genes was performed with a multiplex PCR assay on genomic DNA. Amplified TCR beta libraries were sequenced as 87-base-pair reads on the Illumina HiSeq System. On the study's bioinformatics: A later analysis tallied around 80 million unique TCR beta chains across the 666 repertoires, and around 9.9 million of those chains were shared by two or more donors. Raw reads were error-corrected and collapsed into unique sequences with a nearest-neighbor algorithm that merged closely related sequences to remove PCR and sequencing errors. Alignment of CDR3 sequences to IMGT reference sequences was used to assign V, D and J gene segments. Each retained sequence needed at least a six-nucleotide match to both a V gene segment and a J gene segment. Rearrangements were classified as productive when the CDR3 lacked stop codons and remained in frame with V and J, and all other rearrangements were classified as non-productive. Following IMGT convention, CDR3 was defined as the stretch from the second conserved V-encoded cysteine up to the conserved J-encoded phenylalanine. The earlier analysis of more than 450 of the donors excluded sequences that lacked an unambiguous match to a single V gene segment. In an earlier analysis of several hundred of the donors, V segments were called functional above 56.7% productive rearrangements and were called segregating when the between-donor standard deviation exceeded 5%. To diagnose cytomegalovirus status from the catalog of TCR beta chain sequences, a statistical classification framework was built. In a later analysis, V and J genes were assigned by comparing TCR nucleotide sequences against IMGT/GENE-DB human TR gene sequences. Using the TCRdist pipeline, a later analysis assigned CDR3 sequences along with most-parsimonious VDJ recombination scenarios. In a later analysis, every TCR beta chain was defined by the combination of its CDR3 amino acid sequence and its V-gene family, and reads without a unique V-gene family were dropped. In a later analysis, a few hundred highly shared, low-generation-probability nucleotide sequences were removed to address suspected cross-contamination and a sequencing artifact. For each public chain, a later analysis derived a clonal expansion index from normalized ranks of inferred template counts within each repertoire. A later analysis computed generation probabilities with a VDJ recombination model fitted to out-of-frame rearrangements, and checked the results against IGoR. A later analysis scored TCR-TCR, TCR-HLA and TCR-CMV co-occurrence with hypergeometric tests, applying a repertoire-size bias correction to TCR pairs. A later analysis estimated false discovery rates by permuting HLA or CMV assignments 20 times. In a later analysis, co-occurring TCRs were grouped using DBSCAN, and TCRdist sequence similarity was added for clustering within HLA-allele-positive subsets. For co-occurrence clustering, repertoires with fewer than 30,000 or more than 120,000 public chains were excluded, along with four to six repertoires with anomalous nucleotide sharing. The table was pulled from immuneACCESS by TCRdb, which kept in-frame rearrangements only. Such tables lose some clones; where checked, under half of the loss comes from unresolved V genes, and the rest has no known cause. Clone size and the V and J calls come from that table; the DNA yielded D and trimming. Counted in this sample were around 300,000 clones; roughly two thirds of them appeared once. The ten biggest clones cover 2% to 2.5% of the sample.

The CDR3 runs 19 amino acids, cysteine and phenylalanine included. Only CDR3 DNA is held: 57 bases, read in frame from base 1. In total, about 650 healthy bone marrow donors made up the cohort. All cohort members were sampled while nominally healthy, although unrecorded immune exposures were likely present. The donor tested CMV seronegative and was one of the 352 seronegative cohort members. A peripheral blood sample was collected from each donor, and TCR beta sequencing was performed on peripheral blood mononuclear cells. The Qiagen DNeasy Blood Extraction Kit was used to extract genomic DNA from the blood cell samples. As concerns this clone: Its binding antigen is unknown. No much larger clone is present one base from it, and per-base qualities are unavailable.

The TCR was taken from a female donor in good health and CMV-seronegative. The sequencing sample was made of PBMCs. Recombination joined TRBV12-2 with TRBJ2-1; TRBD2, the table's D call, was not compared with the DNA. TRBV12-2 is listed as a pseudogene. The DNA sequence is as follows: TGTGCAAGTCGCTTAGGGGGGACTAGCGGGAAGGTCTCCTACAATGAGCAGTTCTTC. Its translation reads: CASRLGGTSGKVSYNEQFF.